This T cell receptor beta chain was retrieved from a study of cytomegalovirus exposure and HLA in healthy donors. In the PCR, 60 Vbeta and 13 Jbeta primers were used. The data were produced by immunoSEQ multiplex PCR, yet TCRdb's version contains in-frame clones alone and is incomplete. Among more than 150,000 clones listed, about 82% were seen once. Trimming pared 0 bases from V and 4 bases from J, leaving 10 bases between. CDR1 is GTSNPN, CDR2 SVGIG, per germline (reference sequence). The CDR3 spans 14 residues. Sequenced sample: PBMCs. The chain employs TRBV30 and TRBJ1-5; possibly TRBD1 for D (6 bases). The TCR was taken from a woman aged 25-40 years in good health and CMV-seronegative. The chain's CDR3 is CAWSVGQPNQPQHF. CDR3 coding DNA: TGTGCCTGGAGTGTTGGACAGCCGAATCAGCCCCAGCATTTT.